These 32 T cell receptor beta chains were sequenced from one sample in a study of blood T cell repertoires in COVID-19. TCRdb keeps only in-frame clones here, not all; method: immunoSEQ multiplex PCR. Among approximately 170,000 clones, around 72% were seen once, and the ten largest hold under 3.5%. Sequenced sample: peripheral blood. These receptors were obtained from an elderly woman with acute or convalescent COVID-19.

This clone was counted only a few times. The chain has TRBV6-5 and TRBJ1-6, with TRBD1 matching over 9 bases. CDR1 and CDR2 from the germline V gene are MNHEY and SVGAGI. Germline trimming cut 2 bases from V and 8 bases from J; bases unmatched to any gene: 4. This CDR3 has 15 amino acids. This CDR3 is CASSYQGQGHSPLHF. For the CDR3, the DNA is TGTGCCAGCAGTTACCAGGGACAGGGCCATTCACCCCTCCACTTT.

This clone came up a few times. J is TRBJ2-7 and V is TRBV11-2; no definite D call. CDR1 SGHAT and CDR2 FQNNGV come from the germline V gene. Trimming removed 0 bases at V and 3 bases at J, with 6 bases between. CDR3 size: 13 residues. The CDR3, as DNA: TGTGCCAGCAGCTTAGAGGGCTACTACGAGCAGTACTTC. This encodes CASSLEGYYEQYF.

This rearrangement joins TRBV5-6 to TRBJ1-2; 7 nucleotides line up with TRBD1. The J segment lost 6 bases and the V segment lost 4 bases, leaving 9 bases of the junction unmatched. Germline CDR1 and CDR2: SGHDT and YYEEEE. The CDR3 is made up of 14 amino acids. CDR3 in amino acids: CASSQQGFTHGYTF. CDR3 coding DNA: TGTGCCAGCAGCCAACAGGGGTTTACGCATGGCTACACCTTC.

Only a few counts were recorded for this clone. The chain links TRBV25-1 to TRBJ2-1, with 7 nucleotides matching TRBD1. Germline V lookup: CDR1 MGHDK, CDR2 SYGVNS. V lost 4 bases and J lost 6; bases outside the gene matches: 9. The CDR3 loop spans 15 amino acids. The CDR3 DNA follows: TGTGCCAGCAGTGGTTCGGACAGGCTCATCAATGAGCAGTTCTTC. Its protein is CASSGSDRLINEQFF.

The J gene is TRBJ2-5, the V gene TRBV10-3, with 9 bases aligning to TRBD2. The trim removed 6 bases at V and 3 bases at J, leaving 8 bases unmatched. The CDR3 has 15 residues. Germline CDR1 is ENHRY and CDR2 is SYGVKD. CDR3 coding DNA: TGTGCCATCAGCCCACAGACTAGCGGAGAAGAGACCCAGTACTTC. Amino acids: CAISPQTSGEETQYF.

The CDR3 reads CASSQDSRYNSPLHF. CDR3 bases: TGTGCCAGCAGCCAAGACAGCCGATATAATTCACCCCTCCACTTT. The chain combines TRBV6-5 with TRBJ1-6; weak D call: TRBD1 (5 bases). The germline V gene encodes CDR1 MNHEY and CDR2 SVGAGI. The CDR3 spans 15 residues. Trimming left V 6 bases short and J 4 bases short, with 13 bases between.

This chain uses TRBV6-2 or TRBV6-3 with TRBJ1-2, with D uncertain. The germline V gene has CDR1 MNHEY and CDR2 SVGEGT. The V gene lost 6 bases and the J gene lost 7 bases, with 18 bases spanning the gap. CDR3 length: 14 residues. CDR3 DNA sequence: TGTGCCAGCAGCCCCGGGTATTATATAGGTGGCTACACCTTC. Its protein product is CASSPGYYIGGYTF.

The J gene is TRBJ2-5, the V gene TRBV11-2, with 8 bases fitting TRBD2. Germline CDR1 is SGHAT and CDR2 is FQNNGV. Trimming took 3 bases from V and 2 from J; bases not matched to a gene: 2. The CDR3 loop spans 14 amino acids. CDR3 protein: CASSLTSAQETQYF. CDR3 sequence (DNA): TGTGCCAGCAGCTTGACTAGCGCACAAGAGACCCAGTACTTC.

This clone was observed once. The chain links TRBV29-1 to TRBJ2-3; possibly TRBD1 for D (6 bases). V was pared by 4 bases and J by 2 bases, with 31 bases between. Germline-derived CDR1 and CDR2 are SQVTM and ANQGSEA. The CDR3 extends over 20 amino acids. The CDR3 spells CSVVWALLGLRGIHTDTQYF. DNA of the CDR3: TGCAGCGTTGTTTGGGCGTTGTTGGGTTTAAGGGGGATTCACACAGATACGCAGTATTTT.

The chain employs TRBV28 and TRBJ2-7; 7 nucleotides agree with TRBD2. The CDR3 extends over 16 amino acids. The V segment lost 5 bases and the J segment 4 bases; nucleotides outside the gene matches: 14. Germline lookup yields CDR1 MDHEN and CDR2 SYDVKM. The CDR3 coding sequence is TGTGCCAGCAGTACAACTAAGCGGGGACCTAATTACGAGCAGTACTTC. Translation: CASSTTKRGPNYEQYF.

The V call is TRBV14, the J call TRBJ1-2, with 9 bases aligning to TRBD1. Per germline, CDR1 SGHDN and CDR2 FVKESK. CDR3 length: 22 residues. V lost 5 bases to trimming and J lost 3 bases; unmatched junction nucleotides: 28. CDR3 DNA sequence: TGTGCCAGCAGCGGTTTGGACGAAAGCCGATATTACGACGGGACAGGGCACTATGGCTACACCTTC. This translates into CASSGLDESRYYDGTGHYGYTF. The variable domain in full, with the rest retrieved from reference TRBV14 and TRBJ1-2, is EAGVTQFPSHSVIEKGQTVTLRCDPISGHDNLYWYRRVMGKEIKFLLHFVKESKQDESGMPNNRFLAERTGGTYSTLKVQPAELEDSGVYFCASSGLDESRYYDGTGHYGYTFGSGTRLTVV.

This chain uses TRBV19 with TRBJ2-5; 10 bases are shared with TRBD2. The V gene's germline CDR1 is LNHDA and CDR2 SQIVND (reference sequence). This CDR3 has 18 residues. Germline trimming cut 5 bases from V and 1 base from J; bases unmatched to any gene: 13. The CDR3 region has the DNA TGTGCCAGTAGTCCCCTAGCGGGAGCTGGGGGGTTCCAAGAGACCCAGTACTTC. As protein: CASSPLAGAGGFQETQYF. The full variable domain, with the rest looked up from reference TRBV19 and TRBJ2-5, is DGGITQSPKYLFRKEGQNVTLSCEQNLNHDAMYWYRQDPGQGLRLIYYSQIVNDFQKGDIAEGYSVSREKKESFPLTVTSAQKNPTAFYLCASSPLAGAGGFQETQYFGPGTRLLVL.

V gene TRBV19 combines with J gene TRBJ2-4; TRBD2 matches 11 bases. V was pared by 4 bases and J by 0 bases, with 5 bases of the junction left unmatched. This CDR3 has 17 residues. Germline V gene sequence: CDR1 LNHDA, CDR2 SQIVND (reference sequence). The CDR3 spells CASSKGLAEIAKNIQYF. The CDR3 region has the DNA TGTGCCAGTAGTAAGGGACTAGCGGAAATAGCCAAAAACATTCAGTACTTC.

This clone was counted a single time. The genes are TRBV18 and TRBJ2-1; 11 bases are shared with TRBD2. Germline V gives CDR1 KGHSH, CDR2 LQKENI. Unmatched junction bases numbered 9, after V lost 2 bases and J lost 0 bases. The CDR3 totals 19 residues. CDR3 sequence: CASSPDRLAGSLSYNEQFF. The CDR3 DNA sequence: TGTGCCAGCTCACCAGACCGACTAGCGGGATCACTCTCCTACAATGAGCAGTTCTTC.

The chain links TRBV6-1 to TRBJ2-3, with 9 bases matching TRBD1. This CDR3 is 15 amino acids long. From germline, CDR1 is MNHNS and CDR2 SASEGT. The trim removed 7 bases at V and 6 bases at J, leaving 11 bases unmatched. DNA for the CDR3: TGTGCCAGCATCTACAGGGGGCCAGAGGTGGATACGCAGTATTTT. Translating it yields CASIYRGPEVDTQYF.

J is TRBJ2-1 and V is TRBV7-9; a possible D gene is TRBD2 (5 bases). Germline assignment: CDR1 SEHNR and CDR2 FQNEAQ (reference sequence). The V and J ends lost 2 bases and 10 bases respectively, with 15 bases between them. This CDR3 contains 14 residues. The CDR3 protein is CASSLLDLEREQFF. For the CDR3, the DNA is TGTGCCAGCAGCTTATTAGACCTTGAGCGGGAGCAGTTCTTC. The full variable domain, with the rest looked up from reference TRBV7-9 and TRBJ2-1, is DTGVSQNPRHKITKRGQNVTFRCDPISEHNRLYWYRQTLGQGPEFLTYFQNEAQLEKSRLLSDRFSAERPKGSFSTLEIQRTEQGDSAMYLCASSLLDLEREQFFGPGTRLTVL.

The chain carries TRBV7-2 and TRBJ2-7, with TRBD2 identical over 15 bases. CDR3 length: 16 residues. Per the germline V gene, CDR1 is SGHTA and CDR2 is FQGNSA. V gave up 5 bases and J gave up 2 bases; unmatched junction bases: 4. DNA of the CDR3: TGTGCCAGCAGCCGGGGACTAGCGGGAGGTACCTACGAGCAGTACTTC. Its translation is CASSRGLAGGTYEQYF.

CDR3 sequence (DNA): TGTGCCAGCAGCCCTAACCTCCGTAGTAACTACGAGCAGTACTTC. Its protein is CASSPNLRSNYEQYF. V is TRBV4-2 and J is TRBJ2-7; D gene unclear. Germline CDR1 and CDR2: LGHNA and YNFKEQ. The germline V and J ends were trimmed by 4 bases and 3 bases, with 16 bases remaining between them. CDR3 size: 15 residues.

The V call is TRBV30, the J call TRBJ1-6, with D perhaps TRBD1 (5 bases). The V and J ends lost 3 bases and 9 bases respectively, with 12 bases between them. The CDR3 length is 13 residues. Germline V gene lookup returns CDR1 GTSNPN and CDR2 SVGIG (reference sequence). CDR3 sequence reads: CAWRPQQVSPLHF. Here the CDR3 DNA reads TGTGCCTGGAGACCGCAACAGGTTTCACCCCTCCACTTT.

The V gene is TRBV28, the J gene TRBJ1-2, with a possible D match to TRBD1 (5 bases). The CDR3 runs to 16 residues. Germline V gene sequence: CDR1 MDHEN, CDR2 SYDVKM. Trimming shortened V by 5 bases and J by 7 bases, and 23 bases separated the two germline ends. CDR3 bases: TGTGCCAGCAGTCCCTCCGGGGCTCAATGGGAGGCTGGCTACACCTTC. Translating it yields CASSPSGAQWEAGYTF.

This chain connects TRBV7-8 to TRBJ1-2; 8 positions agree with TRBD1. CDR1 and CDR2 from the germline V gene are SGHVS and FQNEAQ. CDR3 length: 12 amino acids. With V trimmed by 10 bases and J by 3 bases, 4 bases remained unmatched. Here the CDR3 reads CATTGGDYGYTF. CDR3 sequence (DNA): TGTGCCACAACAGGGGGGGACTATGGCTACACCTTC. Looking up the rest from reference TRBV7-8 and TRBJ1-2 gives the full variable domain: GAGVSQSPRYKVAKRGQDVALRCDPISGHVSLFWYQQALGQGPEFLTYFQNEAQLDKSGLPSDRFFAERPEGSVSTLKIQRTQQEDSAVYLCATTGGDYGYTFGSGTRLTVV.

The rearrangement joins TRBV28 to TRBJ1-6; unclear D gene. The CDR3 extends over 12 amino acids. V was cut by 7 bases and J by 8 bases, with 9 bases left in between. Looked up from germline, CDR1 is MDHEN and CDR2 is SYDVKM. The CDR3 is CASTQRDSPLHF. Here the CDR3 DNA reads TGTGCCAGCACTCAGAGGGATTCACCCCTCCACTTT.

The chain links TRBV3-1 (or the pseudogene TRBV3-2) to TRBJ1-1, with 9 bases lining up with TRBD1. J gave up 3 bases and V 8 bases, and 7 bases lay outside the gene matches. The V gene's germline CDR1 is LGHDT and CDR2 YNNKEL (reference sequence). The CDR3 runs to 14 residues. This CDR3 reads CASGPRTGDTEAFF. The CDR3 region has the DNA TGTGCCAGCGGTCCTAGGACAGGGGACACTGAAGCTTTCTTT.

In this sample, this clone turned up a few times. This chain joins TRBV4-1 and TRBJ1-1; D perhaps matches TRBD1 (6 bases). CDR3 length: 16 residues. Germline-derived CDR1 and CDR2 are MGHRA and YSYEKL. V lost 4 bases to trimming and J lost 4 bases, with 19 bases between them. The CDR3 DNA reads as TGCGCCAGCAGCCGCCTAAGCTCCGACAGGTCCACTGAAGCTTTCTTT. Amino acids: CASSRLSSDRSTEAFF.

The V call is TRBV14, the J call TRBJ2-1; D is undetermined. Germline V gives CDR1 SGHDN, CDR2 FVKESK. Trimming stripped 0 bases from V and 4 bases from J, with 4 bases between. The CDR3 spans 13 residues. This CDR3 reads CASSQEYYNEQFF. DNA of the CDR3: TGTGCCAGCAGCCAAGAGTATTACAATGAGCAGTTCTTC.

The V gene is TRBV6-5, the J gene TRBJ1-5, with D hard to call. Germline V gene lookup returns CDR1 MNHEY and CDR2 SVGAGI. Trimming took 4 bases from V and 0 from J, leaving 13 bases between them. The CDR3 length is 16 residues. The DNA of the CDR3 is TGTGCCAGCAGTTCACAATGGACTGGTAGCAATCAGCCCCAGCATTTT. Its protein is CASSSQWTGSNQPQHF.

V and J are TRBV3-1 (or the pseudogene TRBV3-2) and TRBJ2-3, with TRBD1 as a possible D gene (5 bases). From germline, CDR1 is LGHDT and CDR2 YNNKEL (reference sequence). Trimming took 1 base from V and 0 from J, leaving 11 bases between them. This CDR3 comprises 16 residues. The CDR3 spells CASSQVQGSSTDTQYF. Written as DNA, the CDR3 is TGTGCCAGCAGCCAAGTGCAGGGCTCTAGCACAGATACGCAGTATTTT.

This clone was seen just once. The chain recombines TRBV5-1 with TRBJ2-5; 9 bases align to TRBD2. Trimming took 0 bases from V and 5 from J; bases not matched to a gene: 8. The CDR3 runs 16 residues. Germline V CDR1 and CDR2: SGHRS, YFSETQ. The CDR3 protein is CASSLALAGYPETQYF. The CDR3 region has the DNA TGCGCCAGCAGCTTGGCGCTAGCGGGATACCCGGAGACCCAGTACTTC. Filled out from reference TRBV5-1 and TRBJ2-5, the complete variable domain reads KAGVTQTPRYLIKTRGQQVTLSCSPISGHRSVSWYQQTPGQGLQFLFEYFSETQRNKGNFPGRFSGRQFSNSRSEMNVSTLELGDSALYLCASSLALAGYPETQYFGPGTRLLVL.

The chain carries TRBV2 and TRBJ2-7; D is undetermined. Per germline, CDR1 SNHLY and CDR2 FYNNEI. V was cut by 4 bases and J by 3 bases, with 7 bases left in between. CDR3 length: 12 residues. The CDR3 loop reads CASSVTDYEQYF. As DNA, the CDR3 is TGTGCCAGCAGTGTTACAGACTACGAGCAGTACTTC. Supplemented by reference TRBV2 and TRBJ2-7, the full variable domain reads EPEVTQTPSHQVTQMGQEVILRCVPISNHLYFYWYRQILGQKVEFLVSFYNNEISEKSEIFDDQFSVERPDGSNFTLKIRSTKLEDSAMYFCASSVTDYEQYFGPGTRLTVT.

This chain connects TRBV10-3 to TRBJ2-7; TRBD1 aligns across 12 bases. The CDR3 totals 16 residues. Germline CDR1 and CDR2: ENHRY and SYGVKD. Unmatched junction bases numbered 6, after V lost 3 bases and J lost 3 bases. DNA of the CDR3: TGTGCCATCAGTGAACCGGGACAGGGGGCGAACTACGAGCAGTACTTC. Protein: CAISEPGQGANYEQYF.

The CDR3, as DNA: TGCGCCAGCAGCTTGGTCTCTAGCACACATGAGCAGTTCTTC. Translation gives CASSLVSSTHEQFF. The V call is TRBV5-1, the J call TRBJ2-1; perhaps TRBD2 as D (5 bases). CDR1 is SGHRS and CDR2 is YFSETQ in the germline V gene. With 0 bases removed from V and 8 bases from J, the gap between germline ends came to 12 bases. This CDR3 region has 14 residues.

V gene TRBV16 combines with J gene TRBJ1-1; TRBD1 might be the D (5 bases). The V end was cut by 2 bases, the J end by 8 bases, with 18 bases between. CDR3 length: 15 amino acids. Per the germline V gene, CDR1 is KGHSY and CDR2 is FQNENV. The CDR3 loop is CASSQLRGGAGEAFF. CDR3 in DNA: TGTGCCAGCAGCCAACTGAGAGGAGGGGCCGGCGAAGCTTTCTTT.